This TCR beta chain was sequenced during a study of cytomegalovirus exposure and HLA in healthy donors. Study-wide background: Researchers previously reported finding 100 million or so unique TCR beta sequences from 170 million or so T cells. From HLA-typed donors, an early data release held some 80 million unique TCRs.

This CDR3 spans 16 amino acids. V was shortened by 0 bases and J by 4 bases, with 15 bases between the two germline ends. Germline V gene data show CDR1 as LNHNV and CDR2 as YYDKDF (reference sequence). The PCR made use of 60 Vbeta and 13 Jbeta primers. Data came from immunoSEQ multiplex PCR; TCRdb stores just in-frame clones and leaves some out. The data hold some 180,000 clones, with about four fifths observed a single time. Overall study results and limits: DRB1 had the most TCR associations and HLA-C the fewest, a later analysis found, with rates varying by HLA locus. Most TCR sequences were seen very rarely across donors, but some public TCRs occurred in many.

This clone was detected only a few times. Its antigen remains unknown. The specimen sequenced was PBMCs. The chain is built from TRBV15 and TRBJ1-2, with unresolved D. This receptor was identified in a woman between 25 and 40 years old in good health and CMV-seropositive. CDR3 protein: CATSREELWRPYGYTF. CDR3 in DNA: TGTGCCACCAGCAGAGAGGAACTCTGGCGGCCCTATGGCTACACCTTC.